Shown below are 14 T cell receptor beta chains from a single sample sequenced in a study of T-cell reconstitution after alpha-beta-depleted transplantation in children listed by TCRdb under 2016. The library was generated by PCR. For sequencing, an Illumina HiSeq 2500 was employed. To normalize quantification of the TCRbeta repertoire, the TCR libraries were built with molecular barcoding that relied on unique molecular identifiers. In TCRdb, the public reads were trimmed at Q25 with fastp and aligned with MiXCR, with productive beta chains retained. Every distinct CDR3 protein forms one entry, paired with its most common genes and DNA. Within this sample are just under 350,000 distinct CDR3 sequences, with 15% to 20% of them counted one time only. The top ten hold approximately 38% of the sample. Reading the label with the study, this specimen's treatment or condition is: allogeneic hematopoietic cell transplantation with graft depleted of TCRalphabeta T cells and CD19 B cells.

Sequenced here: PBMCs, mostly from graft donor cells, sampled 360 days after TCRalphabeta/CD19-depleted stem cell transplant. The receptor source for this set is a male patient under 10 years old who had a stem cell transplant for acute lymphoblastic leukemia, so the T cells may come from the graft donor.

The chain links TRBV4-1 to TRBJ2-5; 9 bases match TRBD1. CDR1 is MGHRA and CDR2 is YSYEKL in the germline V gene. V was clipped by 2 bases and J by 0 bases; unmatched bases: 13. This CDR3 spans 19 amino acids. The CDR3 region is CASSQLKTGGKLDQETQYF. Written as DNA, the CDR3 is TGCGCCAGCAGCCAACTTAAGACAGGGGGAAAACTGGACCAAGAGACCCAGTACTTC.

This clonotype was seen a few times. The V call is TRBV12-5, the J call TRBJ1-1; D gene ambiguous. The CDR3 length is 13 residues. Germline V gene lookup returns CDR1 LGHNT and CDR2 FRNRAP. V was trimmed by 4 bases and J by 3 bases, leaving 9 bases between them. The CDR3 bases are TGTGCTAGTGGTTCTATCTATGACACTGAAGCTTTCTTT. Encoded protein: CASGSIYDTEAFF.

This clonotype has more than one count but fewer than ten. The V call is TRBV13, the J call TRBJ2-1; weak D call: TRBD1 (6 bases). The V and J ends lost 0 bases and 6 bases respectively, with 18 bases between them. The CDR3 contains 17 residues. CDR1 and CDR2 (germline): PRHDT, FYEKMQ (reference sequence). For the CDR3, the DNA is TGTGCCAGCAGCTTAGGCCAAGCGGCCATACAGGGCAATGAGCAGTTCTTC. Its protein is CASSLGQAAIQGNEQFF. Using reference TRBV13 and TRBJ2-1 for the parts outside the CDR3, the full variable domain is AAGVIQSPRHLIKEKRETATLKCYPIPRHDTVYWYQQGPGQDPQFLISFYEKMQSDKGSIPDRFSAQQFSDYHSELNMSSLELGDSALYFCASSLGQAAIQGNEQFFGPGTRLTVL.

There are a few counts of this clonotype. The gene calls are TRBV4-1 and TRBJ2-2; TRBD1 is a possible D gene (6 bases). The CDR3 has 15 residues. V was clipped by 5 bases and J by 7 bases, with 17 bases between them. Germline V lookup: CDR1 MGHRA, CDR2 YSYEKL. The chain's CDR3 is CASSIAGTFGGELFF. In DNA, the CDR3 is TGCGCCAGCAGCATAGCCGGGACATTTGGCGGGGAGCTGTTTTTT.

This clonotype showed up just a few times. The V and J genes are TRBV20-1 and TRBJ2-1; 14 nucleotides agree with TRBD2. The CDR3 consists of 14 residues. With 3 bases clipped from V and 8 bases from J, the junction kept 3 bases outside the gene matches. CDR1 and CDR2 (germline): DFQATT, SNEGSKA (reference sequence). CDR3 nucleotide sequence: TGCAGTGCTAGGGGACTAGCGGGAGTCTATGAGCAGTTCTTC. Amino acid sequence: CSARGLAGVYEQFF.

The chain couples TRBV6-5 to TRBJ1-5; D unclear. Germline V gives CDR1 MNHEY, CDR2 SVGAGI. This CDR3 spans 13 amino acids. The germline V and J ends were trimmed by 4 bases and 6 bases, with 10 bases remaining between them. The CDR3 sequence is CASSSHSLQPQHF. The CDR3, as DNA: TGTGCCAGCAGTTCGCACAGTCTTCAGCCCCAGCATTTT.

CDR3 sequence: CASSLFLFWGRDNTGELFF. The DNA of the CDR3 is TGTGCCAGCAGCTTATTCCTCTTTTGGGGGAGGGATAACACCGGGGAGCTGTTTTTT. The gene calls are TRBV7-8 and TRBJ2-2; 7 nucleotides match TRBD2. The CDR3 totals 19 residues. J gave up 2 bases and V 2 bases, and 14 bases lay outside the gene matches. The germline V gene has CDR1 SGHVS and CDR2 FQNEAQ.

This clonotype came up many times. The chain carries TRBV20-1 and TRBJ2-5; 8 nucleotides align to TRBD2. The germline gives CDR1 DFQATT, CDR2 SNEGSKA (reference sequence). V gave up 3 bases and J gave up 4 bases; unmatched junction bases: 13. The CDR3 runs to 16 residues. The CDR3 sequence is CSARGALAGRGETQYF. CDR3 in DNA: TGCAGTGCTAGGGGCGCATTAGCGGGGCGAGGAGAGACCCAGTACTTC.

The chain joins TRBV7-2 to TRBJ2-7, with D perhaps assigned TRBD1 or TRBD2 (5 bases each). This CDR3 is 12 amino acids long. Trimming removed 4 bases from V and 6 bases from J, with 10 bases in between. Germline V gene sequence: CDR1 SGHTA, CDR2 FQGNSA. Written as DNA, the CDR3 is TGTGCCAGCAGCTCGGGGCCAGGCGAGCAGTACTTC. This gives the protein CASSSGPGEQYF.

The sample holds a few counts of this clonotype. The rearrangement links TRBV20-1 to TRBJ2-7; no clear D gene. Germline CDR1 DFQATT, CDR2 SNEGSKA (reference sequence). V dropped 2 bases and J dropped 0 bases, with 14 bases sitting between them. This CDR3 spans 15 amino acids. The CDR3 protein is CSARPIVQASYEQYF. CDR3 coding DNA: TGCAGTGCTAGACCCATAGTCCAGGCCTCCTACGAGCAGTACTTC.

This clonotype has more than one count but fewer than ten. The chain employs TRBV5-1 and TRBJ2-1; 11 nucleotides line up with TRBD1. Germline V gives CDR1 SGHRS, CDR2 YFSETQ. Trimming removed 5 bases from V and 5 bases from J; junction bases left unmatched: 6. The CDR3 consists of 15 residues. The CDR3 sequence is CASRIGQGAHNEQFF. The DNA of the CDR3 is TGCGCCAGCAGGATCGGACAGGGGGCGCACAATGAGCAGTTCTTC.

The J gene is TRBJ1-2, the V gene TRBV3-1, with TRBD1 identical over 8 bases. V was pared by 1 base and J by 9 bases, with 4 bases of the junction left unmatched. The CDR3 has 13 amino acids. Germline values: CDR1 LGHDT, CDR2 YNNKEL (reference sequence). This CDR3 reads CASSQGTGIRYTF. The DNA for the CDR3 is TGTGCCAGCAGCCAAGGGACAGGGATACGCTACACCTTC.

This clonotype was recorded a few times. The CDR3 region is CAPTGPGELFF. CDR3 DNA: TGCGCCCCGACTGGACCCGGGGAGCTGTTTTTT. This chain links TRBV10-1 with TRBJ2-2, with D uncertain. CDR3 size: 11 residues. Trimming took 11 bases from V and 6 from J, leaving 10 bases between them. Germline V gives CDR1 WNHNN, CDR2 SYGVQD (reference sequence).

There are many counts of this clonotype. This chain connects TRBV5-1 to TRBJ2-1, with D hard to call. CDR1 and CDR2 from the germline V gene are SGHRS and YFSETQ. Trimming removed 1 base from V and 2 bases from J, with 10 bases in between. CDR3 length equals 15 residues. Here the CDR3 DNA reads TGCGCCAGCAGCTTGATGCAGCCAGCCTACAATGAGCAGTTCTTC. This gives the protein CASSLMQPAYNEQFF. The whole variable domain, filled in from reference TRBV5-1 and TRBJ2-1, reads KAGVTQTPRYLIKTRGQQVTLSCSPISGHRSVSWYQQTPGQGLQFLFEYFSETQRNKGNFPGRFSGRQFSNSRSEMNVSTLELGDSALYLCASSLMQPAYNEQFFGPGTRLTVL.